A selection of T cell receptor beta chains follows, all from one sample in a study of T cells expressing NK-cell markers. TCRdb re-called the 5' RACE reads and gives one entry per CDR3 protein, without DNA. The repertoire table contains under 500,000 distinct CDR3 sequences. The sequenced material came from blood T cells: a sorted CD56 or NKG2C T cell subset, CD4+ or CD8+ T cells, or bulk PBMC T cells (not recorded which). These receptors all come from a woman aged 18-70 years in good health. Each CDR3 is given with its conserved first and last residue.

J gene	CDR3 length	V gene	CDR3 protein
TRBJ2-2	15	TRBV4-3	CASSQDKGWGGELFF
TRBJ2-3	16	TRBV12-3/TRBV12-4	CASSRGLAGATDTQYF
TRBJ2-3	14	TRBV25-1	CASSPGLAVDTQYF
TRBJ1-5	15	TRBV12-3/TRBV12-4	CASTSGDRVGQPQHF
TRBJ2-7	16	TRBV7-2	CASSQGLTGGRGEQYF
TRBJ2-5	15	TRBV10-3	CAISESLVEMETQYF
TRBJ2-5	16	TRBV6-5	CASSYSQTGGQETQYF
TRBJ2-3	14	TRBV10-3	CAIGGSGITDTQYF
TRBJ2-3	18	TRBV28	CAGSTRGLAGGSTDTQYF
TRBJ2-1	14	TRBV12-3/TRBV12-4	CASSDPNAYNEQFF
TRBJ2-7	13	TRBV20-1	CSARARRTYEQYF
TRBJ1-1	15	TRBV28	CASLGQDPANTEAFF
TRBJ2-3	14	TRBV6-2/TRBV6-3	CASSYGGRADTQYF
TRBJ1-3	15	TRBV7-2	CASRQGQLSGNTIYF
TRBJ2-2	11	TRBV28	CASSRSGELFF
TRBJ2-5	14	TRBV5-1	CASSSNTGQETQYF
TRBJ2-7	17	TRBV28	CASSLTSGRVYPYEQYF
TRBJ1-4	15	TRBV12-3/TRBV12-4	CASSPRQGYGEKLFF
TRBJ2-5	15	TRBV10-3	CAINQLGFGAETQYF
TRBJ1-1	14	TRBV9	CASSGDSFNTEAFF
TRBJ2-1	13	TRBV23-1	CASPRGAYNEQFF
TRBJ2-5	14	TRBV15	CATRNRGPGETQYF
TRBJ2-7	14	TRBV20-1	CSASTGTSGYEQYF
TRBJ2-2	13	TRBV27	CASGRRVHGELFF
TRBJ1-3	15	TRBV20-1	CSAIRTGMRGNTIYF
TRBJ2-2	16	TRBV7-9	CASTPRDPGHTGELFF
TRBJ1-5	14	TRBV15	CATSRVQGDQPQHF
TRBJ2-3	16	TRBV11-2	CASSLVVTRRSDTQYF
TRBJ1-3	16	TRBV20-1	CSARDLQTLSGNTIYF
TRBJ2-1	17	TRBV4-1	CASSQASGPTSYNEQFF
TRBJ2-1	17	TRBV19	CASSIAAIDRFRNEQFF
TRBJ2-3	16	TRBV7-9	CASSLEAGGCTDTQYF
TRBJ1-1	14	TRBV5-5	CASSLLGPAGVAFF
TRBJ2-7	16	TRBV12-3/TRBV12-4	CASSRVTSARSYEQYF
TRBJ2-5	12	TRBV12-3/TRBV12-4	CASSFRVETQYF
TRBJ2-1	15	TRBV7-9	CASSLVIGGSSEQFF
TRBJ1-5	15	TRBV7-8	CASSQAQGPSQPQHF
TRBJ1-6	16	TRBV4-3	CASSPAPEYYNSPLHF
TRBJ1-3	14	TRBV12-3/TRBV12-4	CASSTGSGGNTIYF
TRBJ2-7	17	TRBV7-2	CASSSQLRTSGSYEQYF
TRBJ2-1	14	TRBV28	CASSPVGHTGEQFF
TRBJ2-7	14	TRBV11-2	CASSLEAASYEQYF
TRBJ1-2	12	TRBV20-1	CSAAHLNYGYTF
TRBJ2-2	14	TRBV7-8	CASSLKIASGELFF
TRBJ2-1	13	TRBV10-3	CAIGGLPYNEQFF
TRBJ2-5	16	TRBV4-3	CASSQDWGADQETQYF
TRBJ2-5	14	TRBV11-2	CASSWGSGQETQYF
TRBJ2-7	13	TRBV29-1	CSVGGQGGYEQYF
TRBJ2-3	14	TRBV7-9	CASSFSGSADTQYF
TRBJ2-7	14	TRBV6-2/TRBV6-3	CASSSDTSSYEQYF
TRBJ2-1	15	TRBV29-1	CSVVGRGGYFNEQFF
TRBJ1-6	15	TRBV7-9	CASSLASRGRVALHF
TRBJ2-5	17	TRBV3-1	CASSQDNLAGVQETQYF
TRBJ2-5	14	TRBV10-3	CAISVAVYQETQYF
TRBJ1-2	16	TRBV23-1	CASSPSPPRAGYGYTF
TRBJ1-2	15	TRBV12-3/TRBV12-4	CATSGRGATIYGYTF
TRBJ2-1	16	TRBV12-3/TRBV12-4	CASSPQGRGGPNEQFF
TRBJ2-6	15	TRBV12-3/TRBV12-4	CASSLRAAGANVLTF
TRBJ1-6	16	TRBV5-6	CASSRRDSSYNSPLHF
TRBJ2-5	15	TRBV12-3/TRBV12-4	CASSFKAGSGTTQYF